These T cell receptor beta chains were read from a single sample in a study of T cell responses to AZD1222 COVID-19 vaccine. Libraries were prepared by immunoSEQ multiplex PCR; TCRdb keeps only in-frame clonotypes and omits some of them. The sample has some 100,000 clones, 85% to 90% seen once. This specimen consisted of peripheral blood, obtained on day 0 of AZD1222 vaccination. The receptors were gathered from an adult in good health. Both conserved end residues are part of each CDR3. The order of the fields is clone size, J gene, D gene, V gene, CDR3 protein, CDR3 DNA. D genes are given only for firm matches. Clone size is stated in some rows and not others, as once, few, many or a class when expanded.

NA	TRBJ1-6	NA	TRBV10-3	CAISESDGFQPLHF	TGTGCCATCAGTGAGTCGGACGGATTTCAACCCCTCCACTTT
NA	TRBJ2-2	TRBD1	TRBV5-4	CASSIPGQGADTGELFF	TGTGCCAGCAGCATACCGGGACAGGGGGCGGACACCGGGGAGCTGTTTTTT
NA	TRBJ2-7	NA	TRBV5-4	CASSLDRADEQYF	TGTGCCAGCAGCTTGGACAGGGCAGACGAGCAGTACTTC
NA	TRBJ1-2	NA	TRBV7-3	CASSSGAKGMGYTF	TGTGCCAGCAGCTCCGGGGCTAAGGGTATGGGCTACACCTTC
NA	TRBJ2-1	NA	TRBV24-1	CATSDGMGTDSSYNEQFF	TGTGCCACCAGTGACGGGATGGGGACCGATAGCTCCTACAATGAGCAGTTCTTC
NA	TRBJ2-7	NA	TRBV7-8	CASSLSAGTAYEQYF	TGTGCCAGCAGTCTTTCGGCCGGGACCGCCTACGAGCAGTACTTC
once	TRBJ2-5	NA	TRBV30	CAWNGGAGQETQYF	TGTGCCTGGAATGGGGGGGCCGGTCAAGAGACCCAGTACTTC
NA	TRBJ2-2	TRBD1	TRBV6-5	CASSTLRQGPGELFF	TGTGCCAGCAGTACCCTCAGACAGGGTCCCGGGGAGCTGTTTTTT
NA	TRBJ1-3	TRBD1	TRBV19	CASYGQGDLAIYF	TGTGCCAGCTACGGACAGGGAGACCTTGCCATATATTTT
NA	TRBJ2-7	NA	TRBV4-3	CASSQDRARTYEQYF	TGCGCCAGCAGCCAAGACCGGGCTCGGACCTACGAGCAGTACTTC
once	TRBJ1-1	NA	TRBV6-2/TRBV6-3	CASSYAYAGAAAAFF	TGTGCCAGCAGTTACGCGTACGCCGGGGCCGCTGCAGCTTTCTTT
NA	TRBJ2-3	NA	TRBV19	CASSIAETTDTQYF	TGTGCCAGTAGTATAGCGGAGACCACAGATACGCAGTATTTT
NA	TRBJ1-2	TRBD1	TRBV7-2	CASSFRRTGGVYGYTF	TGTGCCAGCAGCTTTCGGCGGACAGGGGGCGTCTATGGCTACACCTTC
NA	TRBJ2-7	NA	TRBV6-2/TRBV6-3	CASSSPGTLTYEQYF	TGTGCCAGCAGTTCCCCAGGGACTTTGACCTACGAGCAGTACTTC
NA	TRBJ2-5	TRBD1	TRBV5-1	CASSWGQKQETQYF	TGCGCCAGCAGCTGGGGACAGAAACAAGAGACCCAGTACTTC
NA	TRBJ1-2	TRBD1	TRBV18	CASSLAGTGNYGYTF	TGTGCCAGCTCACTAGCCGGGACAGGGAACTATGGCTACACCTTC
NA	TRBJ1-1	NA	TRBV29-1	CSAEEPRGTEAFF	TGCAGCGCCGAGGAGCCTCGGGGCACTGAAGCTTTCTTT
few	TRBJ2-2	NA	TRBV5-4	CASSLEGIGELFF	TGTGCCAGCAGCTTGGAGGGAATCGGGGAGCTGTTTTTT
NA	TRBJ1-4	NA	TRBV19	CASKSGRDNEKLFF	TGTGCCAGTAAGAGCGGCAGGGATAATGAAAAACTGTTTTTT
NA	TRBJ2-5	NA	TRBV6-5	CAGSRDGSGTQYF	TGTGCCGGCTCCCGGGACGGGTCGGGGACCCAGTACTTC
NA	TRBJ2-2	NA	TRBV7-3	CASSQHTGRSTGELFF	TGTGCCAGCAGCCAACATACAGGGAGGTCCACCGGGGAGCTGTTTTTT
NA	TRBJ2-2	NA	TRBV7-9	CASSLHPGELFF	TGTGCCAGCAGCTTGCATCCCGGGGAGCTGTTTTTT
NA	TRBJ2-3	NA	TRBV7-8	CASSRTRGDTQYF	TGTGCCAGCAGCCGAACTCGGGGGGATACGCAGTATTTT
NA	TRBJ2-5	NA	TRBV5-1	CASSSAGVRARGETQYF	TGCGCCAGCAGCTCTGCAGGGGTAAGGGCGCGGGGAGAGACCCAGTACTTC
NA	TRBJ1-1	NA	TRBV7-9	CASSLQGSQTEAFF	TGTGCCAGCAGCTTACAGGGGAGTCAAACTGAAGCTTTCTTT
NA	TRBJ2-2	NA	TRBV19	CASRGRVWAGELFF	TGTGCCAGCCGCGGGCGGGTCTGGGCCGGGGAGCTGTTTTTT
NA	TRBJ1-2	NA	TRBV5-5	CASSARTNYGYTF	TGTGCCAGCAGCGCCAGAACTAACTATGGCTACACCTTC
NA	TRBJ2-5	NA	TRBV6-5	CASSYLGSRQETQYF	TGTGCCAGCAGTTACTTGGGGTCACGACAAGAGACCCAGTACTTC
NA	TRBJ2-1	NA	TRBV30	CAQSGGVGEQFF	TGTGCCCAAAGCGGTGGCGTCGGGGAGCAGTTCTTC
NA	TRBJ2-5	NA	TRBV18	CASRGDSRGETQYF	TGTGCCAGCCGCGGGGACAGTCGAGGGGAGACCCAGTACTTC
NA	TRBJ2-3	TRBD2	TRBV3-1/TRBV3-2	CASSQGLRGGAKDTQYF	TGTGCCAGCAGCCAAGGTCTTCGCGGGGGGGCCAAAGATACGCAGTATTTT
NA	TRBJ2-5	NA	TRBV20-1	CSASWSAQTQYF	TGCAGTGCTAGTTGGAGTGCGCAGACCCAGTACTTC
NA	TRBJ2-6	NA	TRBV28	CASSSTGAGANVLTF	TGTGCCAGCAGCTCCACAGGTGCTGGGGCCAACGTCCTGACTTTC
NA	TRBJ2-3	TRBD2	TRBV5-4	CASSLGLAGVTDTQYF	TGTGCCAGCAGCTTAGGACTAGCGGGGGTGACAGATACGCAGTATTTT
NA	TRBJ1-1	NA	TRBV7-9	CASSSGAGNTEAFF	TGTGCCAGCAGCTCCGGGGCAGGGAACACTGAAGCTTTCTTT
NA	TRBJ2-7	TRBD1	TRBV7-6	CASSSDRVREQYF	TGTGCCAGCAGCTCCGACAGGGTTCGCGAGCAGTACTTC
NA	TRBJ1-3	NA	TRBV3-1/TRBV3-2	CASSQSRGNTIYF	TGTGCCAGCAGCCAAAGTCGGGGAAACACCATATATTTT
NA	TRBJ1-6	NA	TRBV21-1	CASSSSRDRVNSPLHF	TGTGCCAGCAGCAGTTCCCGGGACAGGGTTAATTCACCCCTCCACTTT
few	TRBJ2-3	NA	TRBV6-5	CASSLQRGDTQYF	TGTGCCAGCAGTCTACAGAGGGGGGATACGCAGTATTTT
NA	TRBJ2-3	NA	TRBV7-9	CASTLSEQGPRADTQYF	TGTGCCAGCACCCTAAGTGAACAGGGTCCTCGGGCAGATACGCAGTATTTT
NA	TRBJ2-7	TRBD1	TRBV3-1/TRBV3-2	CASSHRDRINPLPPKQYF	TGTGCCAGCAGCCACCGGGACAGGATAAACCCACTCCCCCCTAAACAGTACTTC
NA	TRBJ1-2	NA	TRBV6-5	CASGRTAPLYGYTF	TGTGCCAGCGGAAGGACAGCCCCGCTCTATGGCTACACCTTC
NA	TRBJ1-6	TRBD1	TRBV11-2	CASSLTGRNSPLHF	TGTGCCAGCAGCTTGACAGGGCGCAATTCACCCCTCCACTTT
NA	TRBJ2-7	TRBD1	TRBV29-1	CSVRTGFMEQYF	TGCAGCGTTCGGACAGGGTTCATGGAGCAGTACTTC
NA	TRBJ2-5	NA	TRBV4-2	CASSQVSVAQETQYF	TGTGCCAGCAGCCAAGTTTCGGTGGCCCAAGAGACCCAGTACTTC
NA	TRBJ1-5	TRBD1	TRBV19	CASSRQGGSDQPQHF	TGTGCCAGTAGTAGACAGGGAGGGAGCGATCAGCCCCAGCATTTT
NA	TRBJ1-6	NA	TRBV5-8	CASSYRYNSPLHF	TGTGCCAGCAGCTACAGATATAATTCACCCCTCCACTTT
NA	TRBJ2-3	NA	TRBV29-1	CSVQGAGMDTQYF	TGCAGCGTTCAAGGGGCAGGGATGGATACGCAGTATTTT
NA	TRBJ2-5	NA	TRBV5-1	CASSVRRQETQYF	TGCGCCAGCAGCGTTAGGAGGCAAGAGACCCAGTACTTC
once	TRBJ2-7	NA	TRBV15	CATSRDHAYEQYF	TGTGCCACCAGCAGAGACCATGCCTACGAGCAGTACTTC